These 4 T cell receptor beta chains share one sample of origin, sequenced in a study of T-cell reconstitution after alpha-beta-depleted transplantation in children. Using unique molecular identifiers, the investigators prepared the TCRbeta library. From the PCR reads, TCRdb called clonotypes with MiXCR, one entry per CDR3 protein. The data hold around 800,000 distinct CDR3 sequences, with under 20% observed a single time. The specimen was PBMCs, mostly from graft donor cells, collected 360 days after TCRalphabeta/CD19-depleted stem cell transplant. The receptor source for this set is a male patient aged 10-17 years who had a stem cell transplant for acute lymphoblastic leukemia, so the T cells may come from the graft donor.

This clonotype has a handful of counts. The rearrangement uses TRBV7-8 and TRBJ1-2, with a possible D match to TRBD1 (6 bases). Trimming left V 4 bases short and J 8 bases short, with 20 bases between. CDR3 length: 15 amino acids. Germline CDR1 is SGHVS and CDR2 is FQNEAQ. CDR3 sequence: CASSSLSTGLRGYTF. The CDR3 DNA is TGTGCCAGCAGCTCGCTTTCGACAGGCTTAAGAGGCTACACCTTC.

This clonotype has at least ten counts. The chain employs TRBV24-1 and TRBJ2-3, with D perhaps TRBD1 (6 bases). Trimming removed 4 bases from V and 2 bases from J, with 15 bases in between. The CDR3 is 16 residues long. The V gene's germline CDR1 is KGHDR and CDR2 SFDVKD. CDR3 in amino acids: CATSDAGTSLTDTQYF. Here the CDR3 DNA reads TGTGCCACCAGTGACGCCGGGACAAGCCTCACAGATACGCAGTATTTT.

The chain combines TRBV9 with TRBJ1-2, with 8 bases lining up with TRBD1. Looked up from germline, CDR1 is SGDLS and CDR2 is YYNGEE. V shed 4 bases and J 3 bases; nucleotides not matched to a gene: 5. This CDR3 comprises 14 residues. The CDR3, as DNA: TGTGCCAGCAGCACTTCAGGGGGCGACTATGGCTACACCTTC. It specifies CASSTSGGDYGYTF.

The V call is TRBV20-1, the J call TRBJ2-3; 7 bases are shared with TRBD2. Per germline, CDR1 DFQATT and CDR2 SNEGSKA (reference sequence). This CDR3 contains 16 residues. With V trimmed by 5 bases and J by 3 bases, 14 bases remained unmatched. CDR3 loop: CSAPSIGGGRTDTQYF. CDR3 sequence (DNA): TGCAGTGCTCCTAGTATCGGTGGCGGGAGAACAGATACGCAGTATTTT.